This T cell receptor (beta chain) was profiled in a study of blood T cell repertoires in COVID-19. TCRdb's table, derived via immunoSEQ multiplex PCR, lists solely in-frame clones and lacks some. Of fewer than 60,000 clones listed, roughly 80% are singletons. Germline CDR1 MNHEY, CDR2 SVGAGI. CDR3 length: 12 amino acids. With 5 bases clipped from V and 9 bases from J, the junction kept 7 bases outside the gene matches. This clonotype originated in a human donor in a cohort sampled during active COVID-19. Input material: peripheral blood. The chain uses TRBV6-5 and TRBJ2-7; TRBD2 matches at 7 bases. Here the CDR3 reads CASSPGLELQYF. DNA of the CDR3: TGTGCCAGCAGTCCTGGACTAGAACTGCAGTACTTC.